The text below deals with one T cell receptor beta chain. As yet, its antigen is unknown. The source of the sample is a study of lymphopenia after photon versus proton radiotherapy. General study points: Post-nadir TCR diversity decline inversely tracked overall survival among those who died.

Measured with immunoSEQ multiplex PCR; TCRdb has only the in-frame clones, and not every one. The profile shows under 35,000 clones, under 90% of them singletons. Germline CDR1 and CDR2: SQVTM and ANQGSEA. Trimming left V 3 bases short and J 0 bases short, with 3 bases between. The CDR3 totals 13 residues. The sequencing here drew on peripheral blood, taken from a patient treated with proton-based radiotherapy. This chain uses TRBV29-1 with TRBJ2-6; D call uncertain. This TCR derives from a woman in her seventies with pancreatic cancer. The CDR3 DNA sequence: TGCAGCGTTGAGTTCTCTGGGGCCAACGTCCTGACTTTC. It specifies CSVEFSGANVLTF.